This T cell receptor (beta chain) was documented in a study of T cell responses to AZD1222 COVID-19 vaccine. Assay: immunoSEQ multiplex PCR; the TCRdb copy retains only in-frame clones and omits some. The sample yields approximately 80,000 clones, 80% to 90% seen once. Trimming at V came to 3 bases and at J to 6 bases, leaving 10 bases not matched to a gene. CDR1 MNHEY and CDR2 SMNVEV come from the germline V gene (reference sequence). The CDR3 totals 17 residues. Whole-study findings and limits: A rise in Spike-specific TCR breadth and depth followed two AZD1222 doses.

This clone has a single count. Its specificity is unknown. The receptor was isolated from an adult who received the AZD1222 COVID-19 vaccine. Sequences were derived from peripheral blood, sampled 28 days after the second AZD1222 dose. The gene calls are TRBV27 and TRBJ2-1; 11 positions agree with TRBD1. This CDR3 is CASSFSLDRGQVNEQFF. The CDR3 region has the DNA TGTGCCAGCAGTTTCTCACTGGACAGGGGGCAGGTCAATGAGCAGTTCTTC.